This is a list of T cell receptor beta chains from one sample in a study of siplizumab effects on memory and regulatory T cells. Some clones are missing from TCRdb's copy, which holds only in-frame ones; the method was immunoSEQ multiplex PCR. Of about 68,000 clones listed, 93% are singletons. Specimen: CD8+ T cells sorted from blood. Receptors were obtained from a human donor in good health. Both conserved end residues are trimmed from each CDR3. Only some rows state a clone size, as once, few, many or a class for expanded clones.

>TRBJ2-7|TRBV19|-
ASSTQGAQSYEQY
>TRBJ1-4|TRBV6-1|-
ASSGPEKLF
>TRBJ2-7|TRBV9|-
ASSDSGTGSYEQY
>TRBJ1-2|TRBV10-3|-
AISEVQGGGGYT
>TRBJ1-1|TRBV29-1|-
SVGGVPNLEAF
>TRBJ1-1|TRBV11-2|-
ASSAHRGPAEAF
>TRBJ2-1|TRBV6-1|-
ASSEGPFNEQF
>TRBJ2-7|TRBV25-1|-
ASPYPWDMASYEQY
>-|TRBV27|-
ASSAGFEQY
>TRBJ1-6|TRBV5-6|few
ASSFEQVNSPLH
>TRBJ1-1|TRBV10-1|-
ASSESLANTEAF
>TRBJ1-2|TRBV13|-
ASSLVGQGREYGYT
>TRBJ2-5|TRBV9|-
ASSVGGAGGPQETQY
>-|TRBV11-2|-
ASSLDQGYEQY
>TRBJ2-3|TRBV6-1|-
ASSDAGRLTDTQY
>TRBJ2-7|TRBV6-1|-
ASRAGTNHYEQY
>TRBJ1-1|TRBV9|-
ASSVGSWNTEAF
>TRBJ2-7|TRBV13|-
ASSLNLGQYYEQY
>TRBJ1-4|TRBV12-2|-
ASRLKSPLGQGISTNEKLF
>TRBJ2-7|TRBV11-2|-
ASSPTGVSEQY
>TRBJ1-1|TRBV6-5|-
ASKRGENTEAF
>TRBJ1-4|TRBV30|-
AWTDGMNEKLF
>TRBJ2-2|TRBV6-1|once
ASSGSGGAGTGELF
>TRBJ1-2|TRBV29-1|-
SVERGGNYGYT
>TRBJ2-7|TRBV7-9|-
ASGGQGATFYEQY
>TRBJ1-1|TRBV25-1|-
ASSFGAGGVTEAF
>TRBJ2-3|TRBV28|-
ASRKGRTGGTDTQY
>TRBJ1-4|TRBV19|-
ASSVGQVSHEKLF
>TRBJ2-7|TRBV4-1|-
ASSQVGGVWDEQY
>TRBJ2-5|TRBV9|once
ASSRGAETQY
>TRBJ2-3|TRBV11-2|-
ASSPPLAGGQDTQY
>TRBJ1-6|TRBV7-9|-
ASSLVGAGNNSPLH
>TRBJ1-1|TRBV5-6|-
ASSFPGGYFNTEAF
>TRBJ2-7|TRBV28|-
ASSIPRGQDSYEQY
>TRBJ2-7|TRBV7-9|once
ASSQAAFGDTAYEQY
>TRBJ2-5|TRBV5-4|-
ASRTQEEETQY
>TRBJ1-1|TRBV5-1|-
ASSPGQAMNTEAF